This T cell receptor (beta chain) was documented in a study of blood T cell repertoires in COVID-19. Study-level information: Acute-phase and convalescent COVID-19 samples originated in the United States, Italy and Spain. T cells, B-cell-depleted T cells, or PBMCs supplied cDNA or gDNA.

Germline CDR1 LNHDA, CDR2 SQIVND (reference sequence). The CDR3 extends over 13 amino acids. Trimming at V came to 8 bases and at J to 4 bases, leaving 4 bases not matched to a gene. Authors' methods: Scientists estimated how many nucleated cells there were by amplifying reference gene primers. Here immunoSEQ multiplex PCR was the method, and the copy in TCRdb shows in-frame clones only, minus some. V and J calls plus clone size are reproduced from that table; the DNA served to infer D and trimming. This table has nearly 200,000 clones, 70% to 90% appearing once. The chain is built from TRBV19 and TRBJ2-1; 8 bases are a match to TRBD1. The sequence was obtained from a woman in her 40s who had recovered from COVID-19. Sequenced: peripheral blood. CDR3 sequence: CASSGQVYNEQFF. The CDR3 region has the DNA TGTGCCAGTTCGGGACAGGTGTACAATGAGCAGTTCTTC.